This record covers a single T cell receptor (beta chain). No antigen is known for it. Using immunoSEQ multiplex PCR, the repertoire was profiled, and TCRdb retains in-frame clones only, with some absent. Here the sample spans tens of thousands of clones, more than 85% being singletons. Germline V gives CDR1 KGHSH, CDR2 LQKENI. Trimming stripped 0 bases from V and 8 bases from J, with 10 bases between. CDR3 length: 14 amino acids. This record belongs to a study of T cell responses to AZD1222 COVID-19 vaccine. Study observations and caveats: Reportedly, close to half of spike-specific TCRs are directed against unmutated variant regions. Donors skewed white British and female; clonal diversity was possibly underestimated. Baseline seropositivity occurred in only six AZD1222 recipients.

The TCR originated in an adult who received the AZD1222 COVID-19 vaccine. The chain couples TRBV18 to TRBJ1-4, with D tentatively TRBD1 (6 bases). Material: peripheral blood, obtained 28 days after the second AZD1222 dose. The DNA of the CDR3 is TGTGCCAGCTCACCACCGCCAGGGGCCGAAAAACTGTTTTTT. This sequence encodes CASSPPPGAEKLFF.